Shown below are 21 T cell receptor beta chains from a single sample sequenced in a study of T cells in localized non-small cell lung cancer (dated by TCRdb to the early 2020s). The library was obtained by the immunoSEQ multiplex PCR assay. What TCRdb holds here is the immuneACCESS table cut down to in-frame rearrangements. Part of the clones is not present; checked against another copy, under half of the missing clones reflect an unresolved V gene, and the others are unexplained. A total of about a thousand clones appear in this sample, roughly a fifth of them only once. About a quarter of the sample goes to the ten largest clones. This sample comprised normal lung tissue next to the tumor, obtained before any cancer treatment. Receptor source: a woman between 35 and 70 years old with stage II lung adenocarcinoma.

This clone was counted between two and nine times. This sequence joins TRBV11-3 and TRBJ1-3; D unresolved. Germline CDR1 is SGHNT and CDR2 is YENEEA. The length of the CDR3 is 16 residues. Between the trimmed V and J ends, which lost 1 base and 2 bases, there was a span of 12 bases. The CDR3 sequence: CASSLVGQITGNTIYF. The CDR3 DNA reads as TGTGCCAGCAGCTTAGTTGGCCAGATTACTGGAAACACCATATATTTT.

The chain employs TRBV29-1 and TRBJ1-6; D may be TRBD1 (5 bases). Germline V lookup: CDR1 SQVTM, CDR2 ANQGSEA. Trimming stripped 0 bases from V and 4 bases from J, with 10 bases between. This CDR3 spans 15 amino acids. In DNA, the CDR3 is TGCAGCGTTGAAGATGTAAAGGGGTATAATTCACCCCTCCACTTT. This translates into CSVEDVKGYNSPLHF.

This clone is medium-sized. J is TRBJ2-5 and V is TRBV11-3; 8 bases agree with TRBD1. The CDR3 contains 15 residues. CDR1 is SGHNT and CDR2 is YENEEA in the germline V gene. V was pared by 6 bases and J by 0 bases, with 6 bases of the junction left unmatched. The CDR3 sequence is CASRQGTGNQETQYF. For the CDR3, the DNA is TGTGCCAGCAGGCAAGGGACAGGAAACCAAGAGACCCAGTACTTC.

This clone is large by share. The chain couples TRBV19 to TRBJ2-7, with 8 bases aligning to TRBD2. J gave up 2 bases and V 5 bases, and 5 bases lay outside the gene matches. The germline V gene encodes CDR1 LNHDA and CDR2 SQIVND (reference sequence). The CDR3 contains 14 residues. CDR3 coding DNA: TGTGCCAGTAGTCCCAAACTAGCGGCCTACGAGCAGTACTTC. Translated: CASSPKLAAYEQYF.

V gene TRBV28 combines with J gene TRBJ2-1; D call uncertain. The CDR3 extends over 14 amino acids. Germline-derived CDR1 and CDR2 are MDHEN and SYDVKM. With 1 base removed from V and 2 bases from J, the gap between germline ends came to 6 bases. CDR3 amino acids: CASSLSQTYNEQFF. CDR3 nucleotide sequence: TGTGCCAGCAGTTTATCCCAGACCTACAATGAGCAGTTCTTC.

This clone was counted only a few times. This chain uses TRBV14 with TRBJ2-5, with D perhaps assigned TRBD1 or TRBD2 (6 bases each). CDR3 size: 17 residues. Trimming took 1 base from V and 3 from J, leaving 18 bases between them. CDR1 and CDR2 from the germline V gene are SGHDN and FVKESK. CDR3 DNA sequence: TGTGCCAGCAGCCAAGTTACGGGGGCCCAAAGAGAAGAGACCCAGTACTTC. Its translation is CASSQVTGAQREETQYF. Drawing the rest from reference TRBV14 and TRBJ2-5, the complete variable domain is EAGVTQFPSHSVIEKGQTVTLRCDPISGHDNLYWYRRVMGKEIKFLLHFVKESKQDESGMPNNRFLAERTGGTYSTLKVQPAELEDSGVYFCASSQVTGAQREETQYFGPGTRLLVL.

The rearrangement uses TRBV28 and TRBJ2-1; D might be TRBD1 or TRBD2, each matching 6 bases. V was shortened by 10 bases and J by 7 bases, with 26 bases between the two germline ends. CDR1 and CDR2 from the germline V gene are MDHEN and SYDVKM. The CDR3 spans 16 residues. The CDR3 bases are TGTGCCACCCGTTCGCCGACCTGGTGGAGGGGGAATGAGCAGTTCTTC. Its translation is CATRSPTWWRGNEQFF.

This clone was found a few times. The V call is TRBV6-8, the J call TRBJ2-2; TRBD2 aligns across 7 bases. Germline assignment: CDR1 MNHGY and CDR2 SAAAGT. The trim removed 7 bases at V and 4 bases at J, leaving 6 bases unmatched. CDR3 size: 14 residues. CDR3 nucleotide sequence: TGTGCCAGCAACCGGGACTATGGCACCGGGGAGCTGTTTTTT. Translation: CASNRDYGTGELFF.

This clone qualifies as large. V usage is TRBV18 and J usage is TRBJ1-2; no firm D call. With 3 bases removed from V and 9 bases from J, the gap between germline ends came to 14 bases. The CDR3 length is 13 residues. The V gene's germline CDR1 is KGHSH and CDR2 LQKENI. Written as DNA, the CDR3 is TGTGCCAGCTCACCTCTTAGAGTGGGGAGCTACACCTTC. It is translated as CASSPLRVGSYTF.

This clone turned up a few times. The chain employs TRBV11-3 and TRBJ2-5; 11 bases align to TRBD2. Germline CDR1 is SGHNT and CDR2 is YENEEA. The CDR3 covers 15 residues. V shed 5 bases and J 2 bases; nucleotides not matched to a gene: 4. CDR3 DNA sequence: TGTGCCAGCAGCCGAGGGACTAGCGGACAAGAGACCCAGTACTTC. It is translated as CASSRGTSGQETQYF. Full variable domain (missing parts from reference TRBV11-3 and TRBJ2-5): EAGVVQSPRYKIIEKKQPVAFWCNPISGHNTLYWYLQNLGQGPELLIRYENEEAVDDSQLPKDRFSAERLKGVDSTLKIQPAELGDSAVYLCASSRGTSGQETQYFGPGTRLLVL.

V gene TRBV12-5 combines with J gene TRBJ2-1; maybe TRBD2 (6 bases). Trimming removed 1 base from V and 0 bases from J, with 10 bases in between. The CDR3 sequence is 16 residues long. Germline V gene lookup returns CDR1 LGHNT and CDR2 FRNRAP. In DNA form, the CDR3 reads TGTGCTAGTGGTTTGGGGGGACTGAGCTCCTACAATGAGCAGTTCTTC. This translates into CASGLGGLSSYNEQFF.

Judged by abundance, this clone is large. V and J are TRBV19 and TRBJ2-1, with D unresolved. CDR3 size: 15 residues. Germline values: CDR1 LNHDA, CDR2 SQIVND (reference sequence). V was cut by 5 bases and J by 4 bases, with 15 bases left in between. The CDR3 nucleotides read TGTGCCAGTAGTCGGAACGAAGGAAATTACAATGAGCAGTTCTTC. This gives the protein CASSRNEGNYNEQFF.

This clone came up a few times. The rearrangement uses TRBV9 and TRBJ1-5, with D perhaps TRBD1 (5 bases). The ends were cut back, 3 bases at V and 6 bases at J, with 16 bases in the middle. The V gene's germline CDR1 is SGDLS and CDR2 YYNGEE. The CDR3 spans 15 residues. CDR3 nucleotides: TGTGCCAGCAGCGCCGATCCTCAGGGATCTCAGCCCCAGCATTTT. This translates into CASSADPQGSQPQHF.

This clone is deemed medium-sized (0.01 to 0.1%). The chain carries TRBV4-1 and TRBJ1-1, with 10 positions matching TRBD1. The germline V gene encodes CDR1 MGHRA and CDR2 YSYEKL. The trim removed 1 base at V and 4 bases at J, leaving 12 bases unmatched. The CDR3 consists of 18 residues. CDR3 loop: CASSQVRQGALWSTEAFF. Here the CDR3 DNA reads TGCGCCAGCAGCCAAGTAAGACAGGGGGCGTTGTGGTCCACTGAAGCTTTCTTT.

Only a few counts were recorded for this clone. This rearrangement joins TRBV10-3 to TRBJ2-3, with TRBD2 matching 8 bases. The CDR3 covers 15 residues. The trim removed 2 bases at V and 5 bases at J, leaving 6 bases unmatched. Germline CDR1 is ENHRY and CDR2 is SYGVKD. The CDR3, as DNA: TGTGCCATCAGTGAGCCGAGCGGGAGAGGAGATACGCAGTATTTT. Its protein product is CAISEPSGRGDTQYF.

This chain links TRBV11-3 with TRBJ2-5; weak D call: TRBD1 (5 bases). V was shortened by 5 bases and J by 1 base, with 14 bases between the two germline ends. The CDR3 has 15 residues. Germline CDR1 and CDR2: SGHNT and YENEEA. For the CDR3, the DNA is TGTGCCAGCAGCCCATTGGCAGGGATCCAAGAGACCCAGTACTTC. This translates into CASSPLAGIQETQYF. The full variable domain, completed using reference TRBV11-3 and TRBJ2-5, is EAGVVQSPRYKIIEKKQPVAFWCNPISGHNTLYWYLQNLGQGPELLIRYENEEAVDDSQLPKDRFSAERLKGVDSTLKIQPAELGDSAVYLCASSPLAGIQETQYFGPGTRLLVL.

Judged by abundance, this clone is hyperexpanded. CDR3 sequence reads: CASSLLQGPSYEQYF. The CDR3 DNA follows: TGTGCCAGCAGCTTGCTGCAGGGACCCTCCTACGAGCAGTACTTC. The J gene is TRBJ2-7, the V gene TRBV11-3; TRBD1 or TRBD2 may be the D gene (5 bases each). The CDR3 consists of 15 residues. Germline-derived CDR1 and CDR2 are SGHNT and YENEEA. Trimming cost V 3 bases and J 0 bases, with 12 bases left between them. Together with reference TRBV11-3 and TRBJ2-7, the CDR3 gives the full variable domain: EAGVVQSPRYKIIEKKQPVAFWCNPISGHNTLYWYLQNLGQGPELLIRYENEEAVDDSQLPKDRFSAERLKGVDSTLKIQPAELGDSAVYLCASSLLQGPSYEQYFGPGTRLTVT.

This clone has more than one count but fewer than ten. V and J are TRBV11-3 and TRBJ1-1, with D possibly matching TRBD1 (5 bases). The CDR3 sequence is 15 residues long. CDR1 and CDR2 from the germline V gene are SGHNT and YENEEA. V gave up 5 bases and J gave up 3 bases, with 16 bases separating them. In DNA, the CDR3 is TGTGCCAGCAGCCCGGACCCGGGGGGGGACACTGAAGCTTTCTTT. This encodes CASSPDPGGDTEAFF.

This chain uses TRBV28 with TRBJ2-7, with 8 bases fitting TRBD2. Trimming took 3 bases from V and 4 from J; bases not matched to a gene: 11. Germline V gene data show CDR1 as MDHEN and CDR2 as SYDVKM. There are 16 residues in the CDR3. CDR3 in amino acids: CASSLPPGSSGYEQYF. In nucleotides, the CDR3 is TGTGCCAGCAGTTTGCCTCCCGGGTCTAGCGGGTACGAGCAGTACTTC.

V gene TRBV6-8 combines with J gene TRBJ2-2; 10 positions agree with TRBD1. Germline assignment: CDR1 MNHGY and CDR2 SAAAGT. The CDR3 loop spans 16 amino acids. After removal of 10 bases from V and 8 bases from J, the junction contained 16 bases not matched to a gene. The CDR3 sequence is CAIRDPGQGYSGELFF. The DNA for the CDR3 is TGTGCCATCAGAGACCCGGGACAGGGGTATTCAGGGGAGCTGTTTTTT.

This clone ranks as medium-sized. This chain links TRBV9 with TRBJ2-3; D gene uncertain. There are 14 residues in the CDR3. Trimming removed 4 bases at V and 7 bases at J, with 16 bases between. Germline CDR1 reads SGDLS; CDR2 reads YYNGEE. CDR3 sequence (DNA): TGTGCCAGCAGCCCCAGCGTCCCGGCGAATACGCAGTATTTT. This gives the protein CASSPSVPANTQYF.